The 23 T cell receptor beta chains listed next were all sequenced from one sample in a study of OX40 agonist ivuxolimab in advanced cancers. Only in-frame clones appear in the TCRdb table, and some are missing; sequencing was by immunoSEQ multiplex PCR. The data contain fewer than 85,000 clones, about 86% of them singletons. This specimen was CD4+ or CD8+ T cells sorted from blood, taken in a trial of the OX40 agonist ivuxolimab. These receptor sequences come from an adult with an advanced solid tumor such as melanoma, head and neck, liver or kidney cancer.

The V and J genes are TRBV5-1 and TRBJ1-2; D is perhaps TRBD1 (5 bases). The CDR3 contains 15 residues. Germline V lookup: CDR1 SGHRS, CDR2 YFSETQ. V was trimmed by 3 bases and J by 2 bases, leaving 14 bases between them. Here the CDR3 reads CASSSGERQNYGYTF. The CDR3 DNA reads TGCGCCAGCAGCTCTGGCGAGCGACAGAACTATGGCTACACCTTC.

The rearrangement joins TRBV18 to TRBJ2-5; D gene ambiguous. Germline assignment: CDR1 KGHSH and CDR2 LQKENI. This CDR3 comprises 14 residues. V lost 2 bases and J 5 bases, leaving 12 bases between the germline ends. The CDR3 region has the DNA TGTGCCAGCTCACCAACACGAAGTCAGGAGACCCAGTACTTC. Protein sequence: CASSPTRSQETQYF.

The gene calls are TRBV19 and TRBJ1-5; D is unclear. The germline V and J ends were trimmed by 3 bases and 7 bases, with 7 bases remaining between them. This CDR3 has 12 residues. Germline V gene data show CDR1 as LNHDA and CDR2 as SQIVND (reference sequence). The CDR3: CASSMVEQPQHF. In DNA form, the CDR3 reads TGTGCCAGTAGTATGGTGGAACAGCCCCAGCATTTT.

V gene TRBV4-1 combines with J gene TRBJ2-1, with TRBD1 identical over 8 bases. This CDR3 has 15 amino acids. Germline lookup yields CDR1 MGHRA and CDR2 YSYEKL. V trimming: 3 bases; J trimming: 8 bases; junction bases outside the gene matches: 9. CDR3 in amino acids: CASSHPDRAVHEQFF. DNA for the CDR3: TGCGCCAGCAGCCACCCGGACAGGGCTGTCCATGAGCAGTTCTTC.

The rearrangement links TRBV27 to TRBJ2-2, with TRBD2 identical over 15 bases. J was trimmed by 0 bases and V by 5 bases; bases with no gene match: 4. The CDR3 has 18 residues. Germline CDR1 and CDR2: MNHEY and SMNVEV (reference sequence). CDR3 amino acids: CASSTGLAGGANTGELFF. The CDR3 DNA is TGTGCCAGCAGTACCGGACTAGCGGGAGGGGCGAACACCGGGGAGCTGTTTTTT.

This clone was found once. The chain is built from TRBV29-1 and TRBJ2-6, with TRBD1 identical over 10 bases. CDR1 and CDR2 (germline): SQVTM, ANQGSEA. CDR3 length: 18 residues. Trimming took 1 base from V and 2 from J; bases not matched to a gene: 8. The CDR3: CSVEGGRQGAAGANVLTF. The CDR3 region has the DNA TGCAGCGTTGAAGGGGGGAGACAGGGGGCGGCTGGGGCCAACGTCCTGACTTTC.

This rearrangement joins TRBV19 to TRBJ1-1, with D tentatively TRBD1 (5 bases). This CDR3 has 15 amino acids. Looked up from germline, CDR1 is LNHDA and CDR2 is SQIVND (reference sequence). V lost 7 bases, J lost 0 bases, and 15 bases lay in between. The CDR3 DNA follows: TGTGCCAGTAAGGCAGGGACTAACATGAACACTGAAGCTTTCTTT. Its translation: CASKAGTNMNTEAFF.

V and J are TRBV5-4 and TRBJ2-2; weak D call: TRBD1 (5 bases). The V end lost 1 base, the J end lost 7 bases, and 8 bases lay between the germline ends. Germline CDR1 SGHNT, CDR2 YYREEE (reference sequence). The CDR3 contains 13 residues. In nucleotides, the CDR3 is TGTGCCAGCAGCTTGCAGGGTGTCGGGGAGCTGTTTTTT. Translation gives CASSLQGVGELFF.

Written as DNA, the CDR3 is TGTGCCAGCAGCCACTCACAGCTTTATCAAGAGACCCAGTACTTC. It encodes CASSHSQLYQETQYF. The chain has TRBV14 and TRBJ2-5; D remains ambiguous. Trimming pared 3 bases from V and 2 bases from J, leaving 13 bases between. The CDR3 length is 15 residues. Germline V gene data show CDR1 as SGHDN and CDR2 as FVKESK.

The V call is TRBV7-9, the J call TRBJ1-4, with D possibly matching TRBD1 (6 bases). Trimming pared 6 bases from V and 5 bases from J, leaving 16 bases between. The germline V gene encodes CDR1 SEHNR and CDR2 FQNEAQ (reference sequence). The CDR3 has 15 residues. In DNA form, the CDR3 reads TGTGCCAGCAGTCCGGGAACGGGACAAAATGAAAAACTGTTTTTT. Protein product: CASSPGTGQNEKLFF.

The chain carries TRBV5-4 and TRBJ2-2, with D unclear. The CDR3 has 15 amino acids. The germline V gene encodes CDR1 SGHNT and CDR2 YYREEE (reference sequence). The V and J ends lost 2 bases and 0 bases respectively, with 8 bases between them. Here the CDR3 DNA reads TGTGCCAGCAGCTTCCGCCTCCCGAACACCGGGGAGCTGTTTTTT. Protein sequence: CASSFRLPNTGELFF.

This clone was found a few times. The CDR3, as DNA: TGTGCCAGTAGTCGCGCCGCACACTCCGGAAGGGACAGGCTATCTTTAGAGACCCAGTACTTC. It specifies CASSRAAHSGRDRLSLETQYF. The chain carries TRBV19 and TRBJ2-5; 8 bases are shared with TRBD1. Trimming at V came to 5 bases and at J to 4 bases, leaving 27 bases not matched to a gene. Germline V gene sequence: CDR1 LNHDA, CDR2 SQIVND (reference sequence). The CDR3 loop spans 21 amino acids. Supplemented by reference TRBV19 and TRBJ2-5, the full variable domain reads DGGITQSPKYLFRKEGQNVTLSCEQNLNHDAMYWYRQDPGQGLRLIYYSQIVNDFQKGDIAEGYSVSREKKESFPLTVTSAQKNPTAFYLCASSRAAHSGRDRLSLETQYFGPGTRLLVL.

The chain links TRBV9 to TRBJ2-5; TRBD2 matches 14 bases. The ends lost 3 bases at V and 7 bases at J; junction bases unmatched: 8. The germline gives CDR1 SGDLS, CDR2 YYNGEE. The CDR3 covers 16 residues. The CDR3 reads CASSGGTSGGRATQYF. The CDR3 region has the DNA TGTGCCAGCAGCGGCGGGACTAGCGGGGGCCGGGCGACCCAGTACTTC.

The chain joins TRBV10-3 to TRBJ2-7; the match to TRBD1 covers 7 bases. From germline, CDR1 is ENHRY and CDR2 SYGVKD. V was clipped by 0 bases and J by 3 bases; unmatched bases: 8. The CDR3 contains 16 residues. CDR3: CAISESSDRLYYEQYF. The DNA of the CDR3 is TGTGCCATCAGTGAGTCCTCGGACAGGCTTTACTACGAGCAGTACTTC.

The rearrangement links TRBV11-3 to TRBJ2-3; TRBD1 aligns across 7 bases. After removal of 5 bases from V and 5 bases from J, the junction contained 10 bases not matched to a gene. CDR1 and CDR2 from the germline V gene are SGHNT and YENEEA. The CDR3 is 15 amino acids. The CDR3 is CASSARQGRQDTQYF. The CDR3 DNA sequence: TGTGCCAGCAGCGCTAGACAGGGACGCCAAGATACGCAGTATTTT.

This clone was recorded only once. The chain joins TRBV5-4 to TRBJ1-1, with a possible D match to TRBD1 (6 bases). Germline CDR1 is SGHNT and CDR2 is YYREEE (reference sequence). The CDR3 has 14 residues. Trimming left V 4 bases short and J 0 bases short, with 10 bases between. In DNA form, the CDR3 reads TGTGCCAGCAGCCCAGGGGATCTGAACACTGAAGCTTTCTTT. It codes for CASSPGDLNTEAFF.

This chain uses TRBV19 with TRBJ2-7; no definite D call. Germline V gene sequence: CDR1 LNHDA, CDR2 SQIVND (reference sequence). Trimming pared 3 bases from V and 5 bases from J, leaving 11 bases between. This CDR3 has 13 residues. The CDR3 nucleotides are TGTGCCAGTAGTATCCTGCCAGGCCACGAGCAGTACTTC. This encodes CASSILPGHEQYF.

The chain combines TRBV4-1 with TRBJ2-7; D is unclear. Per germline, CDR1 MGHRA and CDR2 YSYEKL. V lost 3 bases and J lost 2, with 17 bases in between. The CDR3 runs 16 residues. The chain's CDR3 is CASSQTIDVATYEQYF. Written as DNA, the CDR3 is TGCGCCAGCAGCCAGACGATAGACGTAGCTACCTACGAGCAGTACTTC.

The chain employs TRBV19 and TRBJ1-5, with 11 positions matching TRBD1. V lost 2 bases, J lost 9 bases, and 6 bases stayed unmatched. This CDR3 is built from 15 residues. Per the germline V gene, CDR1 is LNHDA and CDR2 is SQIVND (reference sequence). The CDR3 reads CASSITGQGDVPQHF. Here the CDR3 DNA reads TGTGCCAGTAGTATAACGGGACAGGGGGATGTGCCCCAGCATTTT.

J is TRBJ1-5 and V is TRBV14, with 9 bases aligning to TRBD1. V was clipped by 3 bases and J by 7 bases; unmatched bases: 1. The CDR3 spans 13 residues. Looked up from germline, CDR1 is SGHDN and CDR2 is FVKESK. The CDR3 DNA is TGTGCCAGCAGCCAGGGGACAGGGCAGCCCCAGCATTTT. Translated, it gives CASSQGTGQPQHF.

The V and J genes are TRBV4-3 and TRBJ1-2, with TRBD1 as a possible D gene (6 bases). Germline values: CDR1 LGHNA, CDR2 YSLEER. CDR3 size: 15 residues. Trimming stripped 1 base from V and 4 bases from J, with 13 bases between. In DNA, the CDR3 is TGCGCCAGCAGCCAAGGGGCGGGGGGCGTCTATGGCTACACCTTC. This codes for CASSQGAGGVYGYTF.

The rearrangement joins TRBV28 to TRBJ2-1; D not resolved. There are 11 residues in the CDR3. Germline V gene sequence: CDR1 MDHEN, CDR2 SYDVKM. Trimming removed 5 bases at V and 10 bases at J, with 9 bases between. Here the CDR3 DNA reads TGTGCCAGCAGTCCGCTTAGAGAGCAGTTCTTC. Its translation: CASSPLREQFF.

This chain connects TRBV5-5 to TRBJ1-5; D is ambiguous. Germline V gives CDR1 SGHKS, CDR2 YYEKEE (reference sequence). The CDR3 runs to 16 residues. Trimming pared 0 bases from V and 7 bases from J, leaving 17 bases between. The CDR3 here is CASSLVVGAVGQPQHF. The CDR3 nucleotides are TGTGCCAGCAGCTTGGTAGTTGGCGCGGTGGGGCAGCCCCAGCATTTT.